This TCR beta chain is drawn from a study of T cell responses to AZD1222 COVID-19 vaccine. The protocol was immunoSEQ multiplex PCR, while the TCRdb copy is restricted to in-frame clones and leaves out a portion. The sample lists 150,000 to 200,000 clones; around 89% were seen once. Findings and caveats of the study: Recipients of AZD1222 seropositive at baseline numbered only 5 or 6. Clonal diversity may have been underestimated in mostly white British donors.

In the case of this clone: Antigen specificity is unknown.

This TCR was sampled from an adult in good health. Material: peripheral blood, obtained on day 0 of AZD1222 vaccination.

The CDR3 is CASSIWTDNEKLFF. The DNA of the CDR3 is TGTGCCAGTAGTATTTGGACAGATAATGAAAAACTGTTTTTT. The rearrangement joins TRBV19 to TRBJ1-4, with D perhaps TRBD1 (6 bases). Trimming removed 3 bases at V and 4 bases at J, with 9 bases between. The germline V gene encodes CDR1 LNHDA and CDR2 SQIVND (reference sequence). The CDR3 has 14 amino acids.